The entry below describes one T cell receptor beta chain. This record belongs to a study of PD-L1 blockade in urothelial cancer. Time point: peripheral blood 6 weeks after treatment start. The method was immunoSEQ multiplex PCR; TCRdb's version includes in-frame clones alone and lacks a portion of them. This table holds some 50,000 clones, approximately 85% found once. Deletions cut 0 bases from V and 1 base from J, with 6 bases between. The CDR3 sequence is 13 residues long. Per germline, CDR1 GTSNPN and CDR2 SVGIG (reference sequence). The origin of this receptor is a man between 50 and 59 years old with urothelial cancer. The gene calls are TRBV30 and TRBJ1-1; no reliable D call. The material was PBMCs, obtained around atezolizumab (anti-PD-L1) treatment. CDR3 sequence: CAWSVGGNTEAFF. The DNA for the CDR3 is TGTGCCTGGAGTGTAGGAGGGAACACTGAAGCTTTCTTT.